These T cell receptor beta chains were read from a single sample in a study of patients and donors after allogeneic stem cell transplantation. TCRdb reprocessed the RT-PCR reads with MiXCR, giving one entry per CDR3 protein. Here the sample spans 150,000 to 200,000 distinct CDR3 sequences, around two fifths being singletons. Specimen: blood, either unsorted or a sorted T cell fraction (not recorded which). The source of these receptors is a human donor who was either an allogeneic HSCT recipient or a stem cell or donor lymphocyte infusion donor (not recorded which). It is not recorded whose cells these are; they may come from a transplant donor. Both conserved end residues are part of each CDR3. Each record gives: clone size, J gene, D gene, V gene, CDR3 DNA, CDR3 protein. The D gene is left open where the match is weak. The size of a clone is reported for some rows only, either as once, few or many, or as a class for expanded clones.

-,TRBJ1-5,TRBD1,TRBV6-5,TGTGCCAGCAGTTACTCTGCGGGACAGGGTCTCGCGGGCAATCAGCCCCAGCATTTT,CASSYSAGQGLAGNQPQHF
few,TRBJ1-2,-,TRBV29-1,TGCAGCGGGGGAACCGGGACGGAGTATGGCTACACCTTC,CSGGTGTEYGYTF
few,TRBJ2-6,-,TRBV7-2,TGTGCCAGCACCGAGACTGGGGCCAACGTCCTGACTTTC,CASTETGANVLTF
few,TRBJ2-1,TRBD2,TRBV6-2/TRBV6-3,TGTGCCAGCAGTTACCCGACTAGCGGGAGCTCCTACAATGAGCAGTTCTTC,CASSYPTSGSSYNEQFF
few,TRBJ2-3,-,TRBV12-3/TRBV12-4,TGTGCCAGCATTTCCGGGGGTTGGGATACGCAGTATTTT,CASISGGWDTQYF
once,TRBJ2-1,-,TRBV12-3/TRBV12-4,TGTGCCAGCAGTTTTGAGTCCTCCCCCTACAATGAGCAGTTCTTC,CASSFESSPYNEQFF
few,TRBJ1-5,TRBD1,TRBV27,TGTGCCAGCAGCCTCGGGTACAGGGGGCAGCCCCAGCATTTT,CASSLGYRGQPQHF
-,TRBJ2-5,-,TRBV29-1,TGCAGCGTTGAGCCCCGACAAGAGACCCAGTACTTC,CSVEPRQETQYF
-,TRBJ1-2,-,TRBV28,TGTGCCAGCAGGGGCAGGGTCCACCCCCCCTATGGCTACACCTTC,CASRGRVHPPYGYTF
-,TRBJ2-2,-,TRBV12-3/TRBV12-4,TGTGCCAGCCCCCCGGACGCGAACACCGGGGAGCTGTTTTTT,CASPPDANTGELFF
-,TRBJ1-3,-,TRBV3-1,TGTGCCAGCAGTCCCAGGGAAGCTGGAAACACCATATATTTT,CASSPREAGNTIYF
few,TRBJ1-3,-,TRBV4-1,TGCGCCAGCAGCCAAGCAAGGAAGGGTATATCTGGAAACACCATATATTTT,CASSQARKGISGNTIYF
-,TRBJ2-7,TRBD2,TRBV27,TGTGCCAGCAGTTTTAATCTAGCGGGGGCCTACGAGCAGTACTTC,CASSFNLAGAYEQYF
-,TRBJ2-1,-,TRBV15,TGTGCCACCAGCAGAGGGACCTCCGCTTACAATGAGCAGTTCTTC,CATSRGTSAYNEQFF
once,TRBJ2-1,-,TRBV4-2,TGTGCCAGCAGCCAAGGTGATAGCGGAGGTGGGCACAATGAGCAGTTCTTC,CASSQGDSGGGHNEQFF
few,TRBJ1-1,-,TRBV20-1,TGCAGTGCTAGAGATGGGGGCACTGAAGCTTTCTTT,CSARDGGTEAFF
-,TRBJ2-7,TRBD2,TRBV4-2,TGTGCCAGCAGCCAAGATCGGGGGACTAGCGCCTACGAGCAGTACTTC,CASSQDRGTSAYEQYF
-,TRBJ1-2,TRBD1,TRBV12-3/TRBV12-4,TGTGCCAGCAGTTTAGTGGGGACGGACAGGGACGGCTACACCTTC,CASSLVGTDRDGYTF
few,TRBJ1-2,TRBD1,TRBV5-5,TGTGCCAGCAGCTTGATCGGACAGGGAATTAACTATGGCTACACCTTC,CASSLIGQGINYGYTF
few,TRBJ2-2,TRBD2,TRBV5-1,TGCGCCAGCAGCTCCCGGACTAGATACTTCGGGGAGCTGTTTTTT,CASSSRTRYFGELFF
few,TRBJ1-4,-,TRBV3-1,TGTGCCAGCAGCCAGACGGGACGGAGTAATGAAAAACTGTTTTTT,CASSQTGRSNEKLFF
-,TRBJ1-6,-,TRBV7-9,TGTGCCAGCAGCTTGCAGGGGAATTCACCCCTCCACTTT,CASSLQGNSPLHF
-,TRBJ2-3,TRBD2,TRBV3-1,TGTGCCAGCAGCCTTGGACTAGCGGGAGGGCCCACCGATACGCAGTATTTT,CASSLGLAGGPTDTQYF
-,TRBJ2-3,TRBD2,TRBV30,TGTGCCTGTTCCCCTAGCGCCGGGAGGGCCGGAGATACGCAGTATTTT,CACSPSAGRAGDTQYF
-,TRBJ2-3,-,TRBV6-5,TGTGCCAGCAGTTACTCGATGTGGGGTAGCACAGATACGCAGTATTTT,CASSYSMWGSTDTQYF
-,TRBJ1-2,-,TRBV7-9,TGTGCCAGCAGCTTACTGGACAAGGAAACTAGGGGCTATGGCTGCACCTTC,CASSLLDKETRGYGCTF
-,TRBJ2-1,-,TRBV12-3/TRBV12-4,TGTGCCAGCAGTTTAGCTAGCGGAGCCTCCTACAATGAGCAGTTCTTC,CASSLASGASYNEQFF
-,TRBJ1-4,-,TRBV27,TGTGCCAGACGACCCGGGGCGATTAATGAAAAACTGTTTTTT,CARRPGAINEKLFF